These 25 T cell receptor beta chains were sequenced from one sample in a study of early T cells in non-severe SARS-CoV-2 infection. TCRdb called the 5' RACE reads again in MiXCR, with one record for every CDR3 protein. Of roughly 35,000 distinct CDR3 sequences in the sample, 6% to 8.5% were seen once. Sequencing was carried out using whole blood. Receptors originate from an adult who was a healthcare worker with PCR-confirmed SARS-CoV-2 infection or an uninfected control (not recorded which).

This clonotype was detected many times. V and J are TRBV19 and TRBJ2-1; 7 bases are a match to TRBD2. CDR1 is LNHDA and CDR2 is SQIVND in the germline V gene (reference sequence). V trimming: 3 bases; J trimming: 4 bases; junction bases outside the gene matches: 6. The CDR3 runs to 15 residues. CDR3 DNA: TGTGCCAGTAGTATGATGGGAGGGGCGTACAATGAGCAGTTCTTC. Protein: CASSMMGGAYNEQFF.

Many counts were recorded for this clonotype. J is TRBJ2-1 and V is TRBV19; D not resolved. This CDR3 contains 13 residues. The V end was cut by 5 bases, the J end by 4 bases, with 9 bases between. Germline V gene data show CDR1 as LNHDA and CDR2 as SQIVND (reference sequence). The CDR3 nucleotides read TGTGCCAGTAGTTCCCAAGGATACAATGAGCAGTTCTTC. It translates to CASSSQGYNEQFF. Full variable domain (missing parts from reference TRBV19 and TRBJ2-1): DGGITQSPKYLFRKEGQNVTLSCEQNLNHDAMYWYRQDPGQGLRLIYYSQIVNDFQKGDIAEGYSVSREKKESFPLTVTSAQKNPTAFYLCASSSQGYNEQFFGPGTRLTVL.

Regarding this clonotype: A much larger clone lies one base from this, so it may be a read error. CDR3 nucleotide sequence: TGTGCCAGCAGCTTAGTGGGGTACGAGCAGTACTTC. Protein: CASSLVGYEQYF. The chain combines TRBV7-8 with TRBJ2-7; D not certain. Germline values: CDR1 SGHVS, CDR2 FQNEAQ. This CDR3 contains 12 residues. The germline V and J ends were trimmed by 1 base and 4 bases, with 5 bases remaining between them.

The chain recombines TRBV28 with TRBJ2-2, with unresolved D. V was pared by 0 bases and J by 7 bases, with 18 bases between. The CDR3 runs to 17 residues. CDR1 MDHEN and CDR2 SYDVKM come from the germline V gene. CDR3 nucleotide sequence: TGTGCCAGCAGTTTATGGTGGTCACCCGGGCTTTACGGGGAGCTGTTTTTT. Protein: CASSLWWSPGLYGELFF.

This clonotype came up many times. The chain recombines TRBV7-9 with TRBJ2-7; D is unclear. The CDR3 is made up of 17 amino acids. CDR1 and CDR2 from the germline V gene are SEHNR and FQNEAQ (reference sequence). V gave up 1 base and J gave up 2 bases, with 18 bases separating them. The CDR3 DNA is TGTGCCAGCAGCTTAGAAAGCGAGATTGGCAGCCCCTACGAGCAGTACTTC. The encoded protein is CASSLESEIGSPYEQYF.

Sample share makes this clonotype medium-sized (0.01 to 0.1%). V is TRBV25-1 and J is TRBJ2-3; D gene uncertain. Germline V CDR1 and CDR2: MGHDK, SYGVNS. The ends were cut back, 2 bases at V and 1 base at J, with 10 bases in the middle. The CDR3 extends over 15 amino acids. DNA of the CDR3: TGTGCCAGCAGTGAAGGTCGCCGAGGCACAGATACGCAGTATTTT. It specifies CASSEGRRGTDTQYF.

Many counts were recorded for this clonotype. V gene TRBV6-2 or TRBV6-3 combines with J gene TRBJ2-1; 9 bases agree with TRBD1. Trimming removed 6 bases from V and 6 bases from J; junction bases left unmatched: 9. Germline values: CDR1 MNHEY, CDR2 SVGEGT. The CDR3 totals 15 residues. CDR3 DNA: TGTGCCAGCAGCTTTGGGACAGGGAAATTCAATGAGCAGTTCTTC. It codes for CASSFGTGKFNEQFF.

This clonotype was seen many times. This chain connects TRBV3-1 to TRBJ1-2, with a weak D call TRBD1 (5 bases). This CDR3 is built from 15 residues. Germline V gene lookup returns CDR1 LGHDT and CDR2 YNNKEL (reference sequence). Trimming cost V 1 base and J 2 bases, with 11 bases left between them. The CDR3 loop is CASSQVAGVNYGYTF. As DNA, the CDR3 is TGTGCCAGCAGCCAAGTGGCGGGGGTAAACTATGGCTACACCTTC.

This clonotype was seen at least ten times. V usage is TRBV3-1 and J usage is TRBJ2-2; 12 nucleotides match TRBD2. V was pared by 5 bases and J by 6 bases, with 4 bases of the junction left unmatched. Germline CDR1 and CDR2: LGHDT and YNNKEL (reference sequence). The CDR3 runs 15 residues. CDR3 sequence (DNA): TGTGCCAGCAGCATCCGACTAGCGGGAGCCGGGGAGCTGTTTTTT. Encoded protein: CASSIRLAGAGELFF.

This clonotype was counted a few times. The chain recombines TRBV20-1 with TRBJ2-1; TRBD2 matches at 8 bases. The CDR3 runs 14 residues. V shed 6 bases and J 3 bases; nucleotides not matched to a gene: 7. The germline V gene encodes CDR1 DFQATT and CDR2 SNEGSKA (reference sequence). The CDR3 DNA reads TGCAGTGCCAGTGGGCTAGCGGGCTACAATGAGCAGTTCTTC. This translates into CSASGLAGYNEQFF.

The V gene is TRBV5-1, the J gene TRBJ1-2, with 10 positions matching TRBD1. V lost 4 bases to trimming and J lost 5 bases; unmatched junction nucleotides: 5. Germline assignment: CDR1 SGHRS and CDR2 YFSETQ. This CDR3 is 14 amino acids long. The CDR3 region is CASSPTGGEYGYTF. As DNA, the CDR3 is TGCGCCAGCAGCCCGACAGGGGGCGAGTATGGCTACACCTTC.

This clonotype was counted ten times or more. The chain employs TRBV20-1 and TRBJ2-2; TRBD2 is a possible D gene (6 bases). The CDR3 has 13 residues. Germline V gene data show CDR1 as DFQATT and CDR2 as SNEGSKA (reference sequence). Trimming cost V 5 bases and J 8 bases, with 15 bases left between them. Here the CDR3 DNA reads TGCAGTGCTGGGACGGGAGTGTCTGGGGAGCTGTTTTTT. This translates into CSAGTGVSGELFF.

This clonotype was seen many times. J is TRBJ1-1 and V is TRBV12-3 or TRBV12-4; D unclear. Trimming left V 3 bases short and J 2 bases short, with 7 bases between. This CDR3 is built from 13 residues. The CDR3 protein is CASSFDPNTEAFF. The CDR3 DNA reads as TGTGCCAGCAGTTTTGACCCTAACACTGAAGCTTTCTTT.

This clonotype was counted only a few times. The chain uses TRBV7-2 and TRBJ1-2, with D possibly TRBD1 on 6 matching bases. CDR1 and CDR2 (germline): SGHTA, FQGNSA. The ends were cut back, 1 base at V and 4 bases at J, with 10 bases in the middle. This CDR3 spans 14 amino acids. CDR3 residues: CASSLVKGGYGYTF. CDR3 DNA: TGTGCCAGCAGCTTAGTTAAGGGGGGCTATGGCTACACCTTC. Full variable domain (outside the CDR3, taken from reference TRBV7-2 and TRBJ1-2): GAGVSQSPSNKVTEKGKDVELRCDPISGHTALYWYRQSLGQGLEFLIYFQGNSAPDKSGLPSDRFSAERTGGSVSTLTIQRTQQEDSAVYLCASSLVKGGYGYTFGSGTRLTVV.

The chain has TRBV19 and TRBJ2-3, with D maybe TRBD2 (5 bases). Looked up from germline, CDR1 is LNHDA and CDR2 is SQIVND (reference sequence). V lost 8 bases and J 2 bases, leaving 17 bases between the germline ends. The CDR3 is made up of 15 amino acids. The CDR3 sequence is CASYDSGGNTDTQYF. The CDR3 DNA reads as TGTGCCAGTTATGATTCTGGAGGCAACACAGATACGCAGTATTTT.

This clonotype was counted many times. The chain is built from TRBV10-3 and TRBJ2-2, with a possible D match to TRBD2 (6 bases). V was clipped by 4 bases and J by 7 bases, with 16 bases between them. The CDR3 has 15 residues. The germline CDR1 and CDR2 sequences are ENHRY and SYGVKD. The CDR3 spells CAISAGDQVGGELFF. CDR3 in DNA: TGTGCCATCAGTGCGGGAGATCAAGTCGGCGGGGAGCTGTTTTTT.

This clonotype occurred many times. The CDR3 loop reads CASSLAKTSISTNEKLFF. The CDR3 DNA is TGTGCCAGCAGCTTAGCGAAGACGAGCATCTCAACTAATGAAAAACTGTTTTTT. The V gene is TRBV7-2, the J gene TRBJ1-4, with no clear D. From germline, CDR1 is SGHTA and CDR2 FQGNSA. This CDR3 is built from 18 residues. V lost 0 bases and J lost 0, with 14 bases in between.

This clonotype was detected only a few times. This CDR3 reads CASSPRLAGEGDTQYF. The DNA of the CDR3 is TGTGCCAGCAGCCCAAGACTAGCGGGAGAAGGAGATACGCAGTATTTT. The rearrangement links TRBV7-9 to TRBJ2-3, with 12 bases aligning to TRBD2. The CDR3 extends over 16 amino acids. CDR1 and CDR2 (germline): SEHNR, FQNEAQ (reference sequence). The junction had 8 bases not matched to a gene; V was cut back by 5 bases and J by 5 bases.

In this sample, this clonotype turned up many times. This chain uses TRBV3-1 with TRBJ2-5; D possibly corresponds to TRBD1 (6 bases). Germline assignment: CDR1 LGHDT and CDR2 YNNKEL (reference sequence). The CDR3 spans 14 residues. V dropped 3 bases and J dropped 2 bases, with 10 bases sitting between them. DNA for the CDR3: TGTGCCAGCAGCCAGCGGACAGATCAAGAGACCCAGTACTTC. Translation gives CASSQRTDQETQYF.

Within the sample, this clonotype is medium-sized. This chain joins TRBV20-1 and TRBJ2-1, with 8 bases lining up with TRBD2. The germline V gene encodes CDR1 DFQATT and CDR2 SNEGSKA (reference sequence). V was pared by 3 bases and J by 0 bases, with 7 bases of the junction left unmatched. The CDR3 loop spans 16 amino acids. The CDR3 here is CSASGGRRVSYNEQFF. CDR3 DNA sequence: TGCAGTGCTAGCGGCGGGAGGAGGGTCTCCTACAATGAGCAGTTCTTC.

This clonotype was recorded a few times. The rearrangement links TRBV12-3 or TRBV12-4 to TRBJ2-3, with D unresolved. The germline V and J ends were trimmed by 3 bases and 2 bases, with 9 bases remaining between them. The CDR3 totals 14 residues. CDR3 sequence: CASSFPPFTDTQYF. The CDR3 region has the DNA TGTGCCAGCAGTTTTCCCCCATTCACAGATACGCAGTATTTT.

This clonotype was counted many times. The CDR3: CASIRQGPPEAFF. The CDR3 DNA follows: TGTGCCAGCATAAGGCAGGGGCCCCCTGAAGCTTTCTTT. This chain links TRBV28 with TRBJ1-1; possible D gene TRBD1, 6 bases. Germline V gene sequence: CDR1 MDHEN, CDR2 SYDVKM. The CDR3 loop spans 13 amino acids. With 7 bases removed from V and 6 bases from J, the gap between germline ends came to 15 bases.

This clonotype was recorded at least ten times. The V call is TRBV20-1, the J call TRBJ2-1; D remains unclear. Germline V lookup: CDR1 DFQATT, CDR2 SNEGSKA (reference sequence). Trimming stripped 5 bases from V and 12 bases from J, with 14 bases between. This CDR3 comprises 11 residues. CDR3 in DNA: TGCAGTGCTGAGGCCCCTATGGGGCAGTTCTTC. Its protein is CSAEAPMGQFF.

This clonotype was detected many times. The V and J genes are TRBV10-2 and TRBJ1-2; unclear D gene. With 2 bases removed from V and 5 bases from J, the gap between germline ends came to 9 bases. CDR1 and CDR2 (germline): WSHSY, SAAADI. This CDR3 is 13 amino acids long. The CDR3 is CASSETTQYGYTF. Written as DNA, the CDR3 is TGCGCCAGCAGTGAGACGACCCAGTATGGCTACACCTTC.

In this sample, this clonotype turned up many times. The J gene is TRBJ2-5, the V gene TRBV27; no firm D call. CDR3 length equals 14 residues. V lost 1 base to trimming and J lost 4 bases, with 10 bases between them. Germline assignment: CDR1 MNHEY and CDR2 SMNVEV (reference sequence). The DNA of the CDR3 is TGTGCCAGCAGTTTATTTGGGGTGTCAGAGACCCAGTACTTC. Amino acids: CASSLFGVSETQYF.